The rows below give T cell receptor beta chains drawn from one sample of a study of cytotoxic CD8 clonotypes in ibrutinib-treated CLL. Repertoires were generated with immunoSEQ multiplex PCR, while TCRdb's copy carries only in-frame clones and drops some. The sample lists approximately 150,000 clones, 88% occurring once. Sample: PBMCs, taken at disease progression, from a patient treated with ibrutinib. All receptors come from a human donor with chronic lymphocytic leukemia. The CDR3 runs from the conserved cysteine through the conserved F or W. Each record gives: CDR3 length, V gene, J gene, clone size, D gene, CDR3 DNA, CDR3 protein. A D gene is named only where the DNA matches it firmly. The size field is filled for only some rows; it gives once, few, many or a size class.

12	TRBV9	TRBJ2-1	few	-	TGTGCCAGCAGCGTATTGGGGGGACAGCCGTTCTTC	CASSVLGGQPFF
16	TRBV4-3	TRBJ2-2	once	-	TGCGCCAGCAGCCAAGATTGGGGAGCGAACACCGGGGAGCTGTTTTTT	CASSQDWGANTGELFF
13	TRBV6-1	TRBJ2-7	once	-	TGTGCCACCCGGTGGGGCGCGACTTACGAGCAGTACTTC	CATRWGATYEQYF
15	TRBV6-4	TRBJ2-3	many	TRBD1	TGTGCCAGCAGTGAAAAAGGACAGGGGCCAGATACGCAGTATTTT	CASSEKGQGPDTQYF
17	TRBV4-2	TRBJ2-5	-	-	TGTGCCAGCAGCCCACGTAGGGGGGAGGGCGATCAAGAGACCCAGTACTTC	CASSPRRGEGDQETQYF
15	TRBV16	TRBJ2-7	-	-	TGTGCCAGCAGCCAATCTGAGGGGGGCCTCTACGAGCAGTACTTC	CASSQSEGGLYEQYF
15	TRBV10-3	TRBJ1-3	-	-	TGTGCCATCAGTGGGCAGTTAAGCTCTGGAAACACCATATATTTT	CAISGQLSSGNTIYF
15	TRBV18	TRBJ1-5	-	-	TGTGCCAGCTCACCGGTCAGGGAGGATATTCAGCCCCAGCATTTT	CASSPVREDIQPQHF
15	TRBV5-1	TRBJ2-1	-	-	TGCGCCAGTGGACCGACTTCCGGGGCCTACAATGAGCAGTTCTTC	CASGPTSGAYNEQFF
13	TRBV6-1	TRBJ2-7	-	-	TGTGCCAGCAGTGAGGACGGCTCCTACGAGCAGTACTTC	CASSEDGSYEQYF
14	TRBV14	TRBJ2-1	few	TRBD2	TGTGCCAGACTGAGCGGGAGGGCCCTCGATGAGCAGTTCTTC	CARLSGRALDEQFF
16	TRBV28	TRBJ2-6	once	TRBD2	TGTGCCAGCAGTATAGCGGGGACCTGGGGGGCCAACGTCCTGACTTTC	CASSIAGTWGANVLTF
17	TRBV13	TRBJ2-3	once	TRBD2	TGTGCCAGCAGCCGCAGACTAGCGGGGTTTAGCACAGATACGCAGTATTTT	CASSRRLAGFSTDTQYF
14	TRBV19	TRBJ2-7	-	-	TGTGCCAGTAGTATTTCTAGGGATAAGTACGAGCAGTACTTC	CASSISRDKYEQYF
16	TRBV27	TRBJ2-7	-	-	TGTGCCAGCAGTCAGTTCGTATTAGAGATCCCCTACGAGCAGTACTTC	CASSQFVLEIPYEQYF
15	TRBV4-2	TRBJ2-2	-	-	TGTGCCAGCAGCCCCCATGCCCTAGGTACCGGGGAGCTGTTTTTT	CASSPHALGTGELFF
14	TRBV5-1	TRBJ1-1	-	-	TGCGCCAGCAGCTTGGGGGGTGGGAACACTGAAGCTTTCTTT	CASSLGGGNTEAFF
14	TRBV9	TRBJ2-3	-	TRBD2	TGTGCCAGCAGTGCCGGGACTAGTCGAGATACGCAGTATTTT	CASSAGTSRDTQYF
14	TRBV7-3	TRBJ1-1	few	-	TGTGCCAGCAGCTTCGATGGGGGAAACACTGAAGCTTTCTTT	CASSFDGGNTEAFF
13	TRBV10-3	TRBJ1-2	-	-	TGTGCCATCGCGGGAAACTCTAACTATGGCTACACCTTC	CAIAGNSNYGYTF
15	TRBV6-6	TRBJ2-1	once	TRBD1	TGTGCCAGCAGTTACCCTACGGGACAGTACAATGAGCAGTTCTTC	CASSYPTGQYNEQFF
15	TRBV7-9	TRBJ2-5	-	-	TGTGCCAGCAGCCTCGGGACGGCCGGGGGAGAGACCCAGTACTTC	CASSLGTAGGETQYF
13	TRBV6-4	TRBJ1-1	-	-	TGTGCCAGCAGCAACGGGCTGAACACTGAAGCTTTCTTT	CASSNGLNTEAFF
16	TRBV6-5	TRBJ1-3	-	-	TGTGCCAGCAGTTACTCTCGTTTCCGCTCTGGAAACACCATATATTTT	CASSYSRFRSGNTIYF
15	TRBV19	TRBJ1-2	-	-	TGTGCCAGTAGGACCTCGGGGAGGGGCGGCTATGGCTACACCTTC	CASRTSGRGGYGYTF
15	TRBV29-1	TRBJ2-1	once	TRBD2	TGCAGCGCATGCCCGGGACTAGCGGGGTACAATGAGCAGTTCTTC	CSACPGLAGYNEQFF
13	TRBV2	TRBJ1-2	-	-	TGTGCCAGCAGCTCAGGATGGAGGGAGGGCTACACCTTC	CASSSGWREGYTF
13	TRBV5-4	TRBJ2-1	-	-	TGTGCCAGCAGCTTGGACAGCTTCAATGAGCAGTTCTTC	CASSLDSFNEQFF
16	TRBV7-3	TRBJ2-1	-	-	TGTGCCAGCAGCTTACCCTATAGCAGCTCCTACAATGAGCAGTTCTTC	CASSLPYSSSYNEQFF
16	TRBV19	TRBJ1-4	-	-	TGTGCCAGTAGTCCTAGGGGACGCCAGGAAAAGGAAAAACTGTTTTTT	CASSPRGRQEKEKLFF
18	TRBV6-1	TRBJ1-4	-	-	TGTGCCAGCAGTGATATTGGCAGGTTCGCGGTAAGGGGTGAAAAACTGTTTTTT	CASSDIGRFAVRGEKLFF
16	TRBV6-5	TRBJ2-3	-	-	TGTGCCAGCAGTTCACGTGGCGGGCTAGGGCGAGATACGCAGTATTTT	CASSSRGGLGRDTQYF
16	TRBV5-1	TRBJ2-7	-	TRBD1	TGCGCCAGCAGCCGGCCTTCGGGACAGGGGGAATACGAGCAGTACTTC	CASSRPSGQGEYEQYF
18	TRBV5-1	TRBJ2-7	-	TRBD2	TGCGCCAGCAGCGGACAGACTAGCGGGAGGGCATTCTCCTACGAGCAGTACTTC	CASSGQTSGRAFSYEQYF
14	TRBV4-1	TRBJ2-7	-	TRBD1	TGCGCCAGCAGCCAACCTGGGACAGACTACGAGCAGTACTTC	CASSQPGTDYEQYF
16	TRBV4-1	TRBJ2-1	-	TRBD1	TGCGCCAGCAGCCGCGACGGACAGGGGGCTTACGGTGAGCAGTTCTTC	CASSRDGQGAYGEQFF
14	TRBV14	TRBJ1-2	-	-	TGTGCCAGCAGCCAAGTTACAGGGTACTATGGCTACACCTTC	CASSQVTGYYGYTF
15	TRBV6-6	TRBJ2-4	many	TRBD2	TGTGCCAGCAGCGAACCGGGACTAGGAGTAAACATTCAGTACTTC	CASSEPGLGVNIQYF
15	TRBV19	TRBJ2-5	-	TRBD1	TGTGCCAGTAGTATAGGAGGACAGGGGAGAGAGACCCAGTACTTC	CASSIGGQGRETQYF
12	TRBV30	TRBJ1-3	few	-	TGTGCCTGGAGTGTATATGGAAACACCATATATTTT	CAWSVYGNTIYF
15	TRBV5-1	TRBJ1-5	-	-	TGCGCCAGCAGCCTTTCCCCAGGGAGTCTTCAGCCCCAGCATTTT	CASSLSPGSLQPQHF
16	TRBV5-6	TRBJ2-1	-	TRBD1	TGTGCCAGCAGCTTGAATACAGGGGGCTCCTACAATGAGCAGTTCTTC	CASSLNTGGSYNEQFF
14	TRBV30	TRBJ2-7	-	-	TGTGCCTGGAGTCGCCGTGGCCCACAGGGAATCGGGTACTTC	CAWSRRGPQGIGYF
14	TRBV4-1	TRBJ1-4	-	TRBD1	TGCGCCAGCAGCCAAGGACAGGGTAACGAAAAACTGTTTTTT	CASSQGQGNEKLFF